Listed below are T cell receptor beta chains from one sample, sequenced in a study of T cell responses to AZD1222 COVID-19 vaccine. Measured with immunoSEQ multiplex PCR; TCRdb has only the in-frame clones, and not every one. The sample has 130,000 to 150,000 clones, 80% to 95% seen once; the top ten hold around 1.7%. This specimen was peripheral blood, taken on day 0 of AZD1222 vaccination. Receptors were obtained from an adult in good health. Each CDR3 is given without its conserved first and last residue. Each record gives: V gene, J gene, CDR3 protein.

V gene: TRBV7-9; J gene: TRBJ1-5; CDR3 protein: ASSWGGSNQPQH
V gene: TRBV5-1; J gene: TRBJ2-7; CDR3 protein: ASSWLGVDLYEQY
V gene: TRBV6-5; J gene: TRBJ2-2; CDR3 protein: ASSPVGWGTGELF
V gene: TRBV6-5; J gene: TRBJ1-2; CDR3 protein: ASSYSMEAALYGYT
V gene: TRBV20-1; J gene: TRBJ2-7; CDR3 protein: SASPLHEQY
V gene: TRBV28; J gene: TRBJ1-1; CDR3 protein: ASSLTGTNTEAF
V gene: TRBV5-1; J gene: TRBJ1-5; CDR3 protein: ASSPGDYNQPQH
V gene: TRBV5-4; J gene: TRBJ1-2; CDR3 protein: ASSSTVDFYGYT
V gene: TRBV28; J gene: TRBJ1-2; CDR3 protein: ASSFSDRGPGYT
V gene: TRBV28; J gene: TRBJ1-4; CDR3 protein: ASSGDRGEEKLF
V gene: TRBV7-3; J gene: TRBJ1-1; CDR3 protein: ASSSGSVAEAF
V gene: TRBV6-6; J gene: TRBJ1-1; CDR3 protein: ASSGQGSRTEAF
V gene: TRBV11-2; J gene: TRBJ2-2; CDR3 protein: ASRIGGYVNTGELF
V gene: TRBV30; J gene: TRBJ2-5; CDR3 protein: AWSVQETQY
V gene: TRBV2; J gene: TRBJ1-5; CDR3 protein: ASSVTGPNQPQH